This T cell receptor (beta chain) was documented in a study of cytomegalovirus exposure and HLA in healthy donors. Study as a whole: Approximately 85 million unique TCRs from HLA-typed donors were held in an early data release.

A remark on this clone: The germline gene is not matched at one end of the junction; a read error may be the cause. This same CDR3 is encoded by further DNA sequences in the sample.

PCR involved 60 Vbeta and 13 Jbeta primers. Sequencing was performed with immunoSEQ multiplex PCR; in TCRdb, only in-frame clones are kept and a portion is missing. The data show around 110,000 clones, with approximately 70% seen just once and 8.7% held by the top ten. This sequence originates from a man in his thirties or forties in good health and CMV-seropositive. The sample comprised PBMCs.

The CDR3 bases are TGTAGCGCCTCCCCGCACCGGGAGGAAAAACTGTTTTTT. Translating it yields CSASPHREEKLFF. The chain has TRBV29-1 and TRBJ1-4; D not resolved. Germline CDR1 SQVTM, CDR2 ANQGSEA. This CDR3 contains 13 residues. Complete variable domain (other parts from reference TRBV29-1 and TRBJ1-4): SAVISQKPSRDICQRGTSLTIQCQVDSQVTMMFWYRQQPGQSLTLIATANQGSEATYESGFVIDKFPISRPNLTFSTLTVSNMSPEDSSIYLCSASPHREEKLFFGSGTQLSVL.